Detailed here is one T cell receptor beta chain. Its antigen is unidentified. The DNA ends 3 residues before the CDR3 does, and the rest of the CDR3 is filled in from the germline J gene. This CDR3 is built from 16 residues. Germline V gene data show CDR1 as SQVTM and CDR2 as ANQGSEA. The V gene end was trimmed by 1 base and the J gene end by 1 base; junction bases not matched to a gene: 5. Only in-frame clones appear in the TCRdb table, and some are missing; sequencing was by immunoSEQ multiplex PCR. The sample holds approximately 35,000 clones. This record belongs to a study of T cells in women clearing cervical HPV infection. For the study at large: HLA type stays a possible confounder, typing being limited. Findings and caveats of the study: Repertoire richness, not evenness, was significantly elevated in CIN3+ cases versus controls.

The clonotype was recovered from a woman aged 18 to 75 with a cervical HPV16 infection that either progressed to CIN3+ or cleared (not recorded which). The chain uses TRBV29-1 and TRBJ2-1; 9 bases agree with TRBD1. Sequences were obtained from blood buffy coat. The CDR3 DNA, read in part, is TGCAGCGTTGAAGGCGGAGGACAGGGGTCCTACAATGAG. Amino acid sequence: CSVEGGGQGSYNE. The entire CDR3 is CSVEGGGQGSYNEQFF.